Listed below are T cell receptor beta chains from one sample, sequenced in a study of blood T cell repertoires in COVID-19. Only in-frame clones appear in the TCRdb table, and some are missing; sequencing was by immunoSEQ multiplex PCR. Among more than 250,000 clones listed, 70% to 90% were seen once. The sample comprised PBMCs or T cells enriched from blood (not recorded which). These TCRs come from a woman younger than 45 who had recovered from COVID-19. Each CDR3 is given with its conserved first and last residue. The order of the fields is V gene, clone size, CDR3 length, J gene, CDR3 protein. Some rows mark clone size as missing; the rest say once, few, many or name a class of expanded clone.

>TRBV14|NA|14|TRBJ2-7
CASSQEGDFYEQYF
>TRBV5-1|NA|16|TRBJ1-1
CASSGGQGARDTEAFF
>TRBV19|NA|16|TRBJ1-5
CASSPVPGQVRQPQHF
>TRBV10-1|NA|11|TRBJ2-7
CASSTDREQYF
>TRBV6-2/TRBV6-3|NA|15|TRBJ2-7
CASSGRGGFGDEQYF
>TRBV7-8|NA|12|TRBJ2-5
CASSFSRETQYF
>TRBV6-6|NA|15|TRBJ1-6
CASSDRDWRNSPLHF
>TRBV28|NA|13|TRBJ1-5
CASSAGGPQPQHF
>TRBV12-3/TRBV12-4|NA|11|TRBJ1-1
CASGRPGGAFF
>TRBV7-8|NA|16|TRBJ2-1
CASSLRAGALGNEQFF
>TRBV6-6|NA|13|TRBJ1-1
CASGGWVDTEAFF
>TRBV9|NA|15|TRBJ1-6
CASSTPRGNYSPLHF
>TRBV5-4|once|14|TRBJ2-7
CASSLGTSIYEQYF
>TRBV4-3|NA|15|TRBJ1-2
CASSQGTGPGYGYTF
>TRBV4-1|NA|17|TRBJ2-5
CASSQDRTRAAWETQYF
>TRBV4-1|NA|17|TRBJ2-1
CASSPGLAGGRGNEQFF
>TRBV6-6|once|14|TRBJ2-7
CASSLSGTEGEQYF
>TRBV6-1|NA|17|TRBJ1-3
CASSGPKTGAYGNTIYF
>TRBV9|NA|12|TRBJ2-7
CASSPAGEEQYF
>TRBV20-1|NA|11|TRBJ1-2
CSARGAGLRAF
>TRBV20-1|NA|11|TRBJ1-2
CSARVRGGYTF
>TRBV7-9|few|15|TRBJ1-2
CASNSATTGNYGYTF
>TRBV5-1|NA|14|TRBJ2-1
CASSLEGPSNEQFF
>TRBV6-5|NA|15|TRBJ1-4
CASSYSTGFNEKLFF
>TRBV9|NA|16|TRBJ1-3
CASSVTGGFSGNTIYF
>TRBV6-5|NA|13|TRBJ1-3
CASSRGPGNTIYF
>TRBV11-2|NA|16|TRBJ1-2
CASSPDRGRGKDGYTF
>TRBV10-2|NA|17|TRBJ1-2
CASSGRGSGSTDYGYTF
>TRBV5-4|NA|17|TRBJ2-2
CASSPKWGGASTGELFF
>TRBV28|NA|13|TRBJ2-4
CASRMAGKNIQYF
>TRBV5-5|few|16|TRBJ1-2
CASSPRDSMFNYGYTF